The clone carrying this T cell receptor beta chain was found many times. Its antigen is not identified. A clone one base away is much larger, so this may be a read error. Breast cancer patients provided tissue from their axillary draining lymph nodes. The sample comes from a study of breast tumors, draining lymph nodes, adjacent tissues. Findings of the study overall: Tumor and nontumor repertoires were significantly more similar in luminal-like than in basal-like breast cancer. Tumor TCR diversity was below lymph nodes but above nontumor tissue. Data fit most tumor T cells coming from lymph node, expanding in tumor.

From the multiplex PCR reads, TCRdb called clonotypes with MiXCR, one entry per CDR3 protein. The table has 85,000 to 130,000 distinct CDR3 sequences, around 30% seen once. The TCR comes from a female donor with breast cancer. Some clones in this sample may be carry-over from other donors' samples. What was sequenced was axillary lymph node tissue.

The CDR3 nucleotides read TGTGCCAGCAATGATGACGGATCCCTCCACTTT. Its translation is CASNDDGSLHF. The chain has TRBV6-1 and TRBJ1-6; no firm D call. Trimming pared 7 bases from V and 14 bases from J, leaving 12 bases between. The CDR3 has 11 amino acids. From germline, CDR1 is MNHNS and CDR2 SASEGT.